This entry concerns a single TCR beta chain. Patients at the Seattle site were enrolled during active infection and followed longitudinally. Original methodology: Nucleated cell counts were estimated from reference gene primer amplification. Profiling relied on immunoSEQ multiplex PCR, and the TCRdb table lists in-frame clones only, not all of them. V, J and clone size were drawn from that table, and D and trimming were deduced from the DNA. This sample carries roughly 150,000 clones, around four fifths of them seen once, and the ten largest clones take about 8.8%. These data originate in a study of blood T cell repertoires in COVID-19. Sequenced sample: peripheral blood. The TCR was taken from an elderly woman with COVID-19, enrolled during active disease.

CDR3 amino acids: CASSLPGESEQYF. In DNA, the CDR3 is TGTGCCAGCAGCCTCCCAGGCGAGAGCGAGCAGTACTTC. The J gene is TRBJ2-7, the V gene TRBV4-2, with D uncertain. V was pared by 4 bases and J by 6 bases, with 13 bases between. Germline V CDR1 and CDR2: LGHNA, YNFKEQ. The CDR3 is 13 amino acids.